This T cell receptor (beta chain) was sequenced during a study of T cell repertoires in cytomegalovirus infection. Turning to the study itself: An indication of both CMV infection and matching HLA type came from public TCR beta signatures. The study, taken as a whole, reports: CMV carriers with the relevant HLA were identified by cumulative public TCR beta family frequency. HLA-C-restricted CMV-specific TCR beta clonotypes prevailed in the ex vivo response.

The germline V gene encodes CDR1 SGHVS and CDR2 FQNEAQ. V trimming: 4 bases; J trimming: 10 bases; junction bases outside the gene matches: 9. The CDR3 contains 15 residues. TCRdb processed the reads anew with MiXCR; each CDR3 protein has one entry. The sample lists 150,000 to 200,000 distinct CDR3 sequences, approximately 30% occurring once. This clonotype turned up a few times. The antigen remains unidentified. The sequencing input was PBMCs. This TCR was recovered from a human donor in good health (CMV status not recorded). Some clones in this sample may be carry-over from other donors' samples. The gene calls are TRBV7-8 and TRBJ1-6; 8 bases fit TRBD1. The CDR3 DNA follows: TGTGCCAGCAGCTCTGGACAGGGTAGGGGATCACCCCTCCACTTT. It encodes CASSSGQGRGSPLHF.